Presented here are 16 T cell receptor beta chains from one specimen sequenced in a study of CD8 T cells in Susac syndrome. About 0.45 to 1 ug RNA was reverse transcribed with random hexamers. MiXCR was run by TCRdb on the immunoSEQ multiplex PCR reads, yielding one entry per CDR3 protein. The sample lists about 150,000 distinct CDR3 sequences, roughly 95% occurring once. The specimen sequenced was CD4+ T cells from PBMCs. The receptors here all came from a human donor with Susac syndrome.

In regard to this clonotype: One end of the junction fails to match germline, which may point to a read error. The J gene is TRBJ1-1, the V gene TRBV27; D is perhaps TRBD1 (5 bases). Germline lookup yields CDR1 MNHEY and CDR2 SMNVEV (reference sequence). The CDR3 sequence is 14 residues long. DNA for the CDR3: TGTGCCAGCAGCTGGGGCCTCCCGGGCACTAAAGCTTTCTTT. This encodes CASSWGLPGTKAFF.

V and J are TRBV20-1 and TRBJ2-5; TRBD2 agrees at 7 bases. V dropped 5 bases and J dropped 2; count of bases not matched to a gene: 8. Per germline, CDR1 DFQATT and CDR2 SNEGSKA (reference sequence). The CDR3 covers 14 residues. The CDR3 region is CSALAPSGQETQYF. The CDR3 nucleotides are TGCAGTGCTCTAGCCCCTAGCGGACAAGAGACCCAGTACTTC.

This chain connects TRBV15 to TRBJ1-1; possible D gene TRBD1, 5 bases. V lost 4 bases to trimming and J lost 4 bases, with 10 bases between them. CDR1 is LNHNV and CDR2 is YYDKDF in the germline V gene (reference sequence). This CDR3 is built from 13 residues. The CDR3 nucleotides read TGTGCCACCAGCATGACAGTTTCCACTGAAGCTTTCTTT. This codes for CATSMTVSTEAFF.

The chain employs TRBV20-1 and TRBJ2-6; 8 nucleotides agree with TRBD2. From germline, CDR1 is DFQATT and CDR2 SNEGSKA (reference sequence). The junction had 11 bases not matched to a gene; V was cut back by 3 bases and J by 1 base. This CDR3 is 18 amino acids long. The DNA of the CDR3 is TGCAGTGCTAGCCCCATTGCGGGGGGTTCTTCTGGGGCCAACGTCCTGACTTTC. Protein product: CSASPIAGGSSGANVLTF.

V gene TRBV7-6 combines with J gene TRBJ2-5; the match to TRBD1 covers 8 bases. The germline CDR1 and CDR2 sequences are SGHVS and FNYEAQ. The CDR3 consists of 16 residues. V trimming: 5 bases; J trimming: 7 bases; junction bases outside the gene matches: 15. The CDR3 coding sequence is TGTGCCAGCAGCCCCTATTGGACAGGGTCAGAGGCGACCCAGTACTTC. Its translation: CASSPYWTGSEATQYF.

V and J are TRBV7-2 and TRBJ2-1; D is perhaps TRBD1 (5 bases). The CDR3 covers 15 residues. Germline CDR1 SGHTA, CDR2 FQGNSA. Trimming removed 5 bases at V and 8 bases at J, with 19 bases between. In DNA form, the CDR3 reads TGTGCCAGCAGCCCTTGGGCAGGGTCCGTCGATGAGCAGTTCTTC. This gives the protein CASSPWAGSVDEQFF.

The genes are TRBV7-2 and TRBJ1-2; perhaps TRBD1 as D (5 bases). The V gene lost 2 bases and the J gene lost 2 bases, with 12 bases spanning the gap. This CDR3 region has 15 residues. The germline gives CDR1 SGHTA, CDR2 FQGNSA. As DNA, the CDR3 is TGTGCCAGCAGCTTAATAGGGGACCAAAACTATGGCTACACCTTC. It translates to CASSLIGDQNYGYTF.

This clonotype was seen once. The CDR3 protein is CASRDRADTGELFF. The CDR3 DNA follows: TGTGCCAGCAGGGACAGGGCCGACACCGGGGAGCTGTTTTTT. The chain couples TRBV7-9 to TRBJ2-2; 8 bases fit TRBD1. Germline V CDR1 and CDR2: SEHNR, FQNEAQ (reference sequence). The CDR3 loop spans 14 amino acids. Losses at the gene ends were 6 bases for V and 3 bases for J; bases not matched to a gene: 3.

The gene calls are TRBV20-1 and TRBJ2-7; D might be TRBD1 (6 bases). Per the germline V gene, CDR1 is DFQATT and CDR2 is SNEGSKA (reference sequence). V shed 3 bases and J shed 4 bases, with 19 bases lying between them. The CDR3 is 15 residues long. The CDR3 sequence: CSASILGAQGYEQYF. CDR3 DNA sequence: TGCAGTGCTAGTATCTTGGGGGCCCAGGGTTACGAGCAGTACTTC.

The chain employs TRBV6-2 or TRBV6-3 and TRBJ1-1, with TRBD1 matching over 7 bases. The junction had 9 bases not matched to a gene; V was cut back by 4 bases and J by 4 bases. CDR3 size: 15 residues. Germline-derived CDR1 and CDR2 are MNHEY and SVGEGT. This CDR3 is CASSSVQGLATEAFF. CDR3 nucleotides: TGTGCCAGCAGTTCCGTACAGGGGTTGGCCACTGAAGCTTTCTTT.

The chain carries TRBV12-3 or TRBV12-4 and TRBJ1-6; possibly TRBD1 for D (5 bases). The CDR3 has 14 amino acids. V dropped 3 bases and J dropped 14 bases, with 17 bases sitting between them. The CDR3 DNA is TGTGCCAGCAGTTTTGCTTCTTCAGGGAACGCCCTCCACTTT. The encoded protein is CASSFASSGNALHF.

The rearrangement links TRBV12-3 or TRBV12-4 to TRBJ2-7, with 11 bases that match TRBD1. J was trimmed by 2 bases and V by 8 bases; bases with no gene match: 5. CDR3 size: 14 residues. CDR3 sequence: CASGGTGGPYEQYF. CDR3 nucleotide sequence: TGTGCCAGCGGAGGGACAGGGGGTCCCTACGAGCAGTACTTC.

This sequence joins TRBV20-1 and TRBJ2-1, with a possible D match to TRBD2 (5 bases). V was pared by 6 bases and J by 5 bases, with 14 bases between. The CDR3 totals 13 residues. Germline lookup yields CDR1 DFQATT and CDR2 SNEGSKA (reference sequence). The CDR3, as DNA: TGCAGTGCGATCTCCGGGGTCCACAATGAGCAGTTCTTC. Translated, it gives CSAISGVHNEQFF.

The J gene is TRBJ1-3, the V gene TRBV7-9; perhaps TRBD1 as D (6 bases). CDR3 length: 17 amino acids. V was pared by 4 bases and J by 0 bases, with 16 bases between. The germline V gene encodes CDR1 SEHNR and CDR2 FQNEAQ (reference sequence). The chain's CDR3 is CASSSSGTHRSGNTIYF. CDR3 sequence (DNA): TGTGCCAGCAGCTCCTCCGGGACACATCGCTCTGGAAACACCATATATTTT. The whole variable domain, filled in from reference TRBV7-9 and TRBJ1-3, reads DTGVSQNPRHKITKRGQNVTFRCDPISEHNRLYWYRQTLGQGPEFLTYFQNEAQLEKSRLLSDRFSAERPKGSFSTLEIQRTEQGDSAMYLCASSSSGTHRSGNTIYFGEGSWLTVV.

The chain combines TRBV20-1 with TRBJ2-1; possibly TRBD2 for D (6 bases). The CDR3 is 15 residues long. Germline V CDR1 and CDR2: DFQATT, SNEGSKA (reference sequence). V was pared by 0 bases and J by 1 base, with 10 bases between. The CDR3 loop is CSARDHAGSYNEQFF. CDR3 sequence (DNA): TGCAGTGCTAGAGATCACGCGGGGTCCTACAATGAGCAGTTCTTC.

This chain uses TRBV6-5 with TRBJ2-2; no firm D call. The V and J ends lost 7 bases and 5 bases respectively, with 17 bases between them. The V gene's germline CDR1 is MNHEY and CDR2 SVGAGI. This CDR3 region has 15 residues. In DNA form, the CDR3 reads TGTGCCAGCACCTACACGTCCAGAAGGACCGGGGAGCTGTTTTTT. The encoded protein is CASTYTSRRTGELFF.